The clone carrying this T cell receptor (beta chain) has only a few counts. Its target is not known. Ranging in age from about 6 to 100, the donors were healthy Caucasian individuals from Russia. Germline V CDR1 and CDR2: MDHEN, SYDVKM. This CDR3 comprises 16 residues. V gave up 6 bases and J gave up 3 bases; unmatched junction bases: 9. Then a second PCR, running about 6 to 11 cycles, was carried out with a sample-barcoded 5' primer and a J-beta primer mix. TCRdb processed the 5' RACE reads anew with MiXCR; each CDR3 protein has one entry. The data contain about 2 million distinct CDR3 sequences, about 50% of them singletons. These data come from a study of blood T cells in healthy people across ages. Regarding the study as a whole: Roughly linearly, TCR beta diversity per million T cells fell as age increased.

The sequencing sample was made of blood. The sequence was collected from a woman aged 40 to 50 in good health. The V gene is TRBV28, the J gene TRBJ2-4; 9 nucleotides match TRBD2. The CDR3 loop is CASSSSRAGGKNIQYF. Written as DNA, the CDR3 is TGTGCCAGCAGCTCCTCGAGAGCGGGGGGCAAAAACATTCAGTACTTC.